This T cell receptor beta chain was sequenced in a study of T cell repertoires in cytomegalovirus infection. Study-level information: Signatures in public TCR beta sequences pointed to both CMV infection and matching HLA type. Study conclusions and caveats: The study identified carriers of CMV plus the relevant HLA from cumulative public TCR beta family frequency. The ex vivo response was dominated by HLA-C-restricted CMV-specific TCR beta clonotypes.

TCRdb processed the reads anew with MiXCR; each CDR3 protein has one entry. The sample shows roughly 250,000 distinct CDR3 sequences, roughly an eighth of them seen only once. The CDR3 consists of 16 residues. Germline V gene sequence: CDR1 SGHDT, CDR2 YYEEEE. V was shortened by 3 bases and J by 1 base, with 17 bases between the two germline ends. A note on this clonotype: Its antigen is unknown.

The TCR originated in a human donor in good health (CMV status not recorded). Some clones in this sample may be carry-over from other donors' samples. Source material: PBMCs. The chain recombines TRBV5-6 with TRBJ2-7; D may be TRBD2 (5 bases). As DNA, the CDR3 is TGTGCCAGCAGCTCCGGTCCGGGATCATCTTCCTACGAGCAGTACTTC. It encodes CASSSGPGSSSYEQYF.